Sequencing of this T cell receptor (beta chain) was carried out in a study of T cell responses to AZD1222 COVID-19 vaccine. The study's findings and limits: It was only after the peak T cell response that any repertoires were sampled. Unmutated variant regions are reportedly targeted by nearly half of spike-specific TCRs. Rises in breadth and depth of Spike-specific TCRs came after two AZD1222 doses.

This clone showed up just a few times. Its antigen is unknown. Method: immunoSEQ multiplex PCR; TCRdb's copy keeps in-frame clones and lacks some. The table lists 75,000 to 85,000 clones, roughly 90% of them singletons. The source of this sequence is an adult who received the AZD1222 COVID-19 vaccine. The sample consisted of peripheral blood, taken 28 days after the second AZD1222 dose.

CDR3 DNA sequence: TGCGCCAGCAGCTTGACAGGGGATCCCAATCAGCCCCAGCATTTT. This gives the protein CASSLTGDPNQPQHF. This rearrangement joins TRBV5-1 to TRBJ1-5, with 7 bases fitting TRBD1. V shed 1 base and J 3 bases; nucleotides not matched to a gene: 4. Germline V gives CDR1 SGHRS, CDR2 YFSETQ. The CDR3 length is 15 residues.